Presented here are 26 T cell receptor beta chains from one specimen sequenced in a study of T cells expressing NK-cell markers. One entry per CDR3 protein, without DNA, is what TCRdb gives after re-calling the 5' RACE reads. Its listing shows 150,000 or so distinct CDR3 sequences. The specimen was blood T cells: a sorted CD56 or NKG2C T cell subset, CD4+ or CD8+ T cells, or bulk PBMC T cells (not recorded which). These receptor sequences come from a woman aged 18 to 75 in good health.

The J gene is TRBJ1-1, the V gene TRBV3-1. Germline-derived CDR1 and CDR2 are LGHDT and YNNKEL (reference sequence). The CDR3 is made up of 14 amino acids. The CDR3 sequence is CASSPPLSLAEAFF.

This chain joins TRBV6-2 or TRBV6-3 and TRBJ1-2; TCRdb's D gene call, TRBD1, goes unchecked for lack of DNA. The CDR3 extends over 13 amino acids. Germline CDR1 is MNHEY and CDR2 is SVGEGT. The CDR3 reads CASSTETNYGYTF.

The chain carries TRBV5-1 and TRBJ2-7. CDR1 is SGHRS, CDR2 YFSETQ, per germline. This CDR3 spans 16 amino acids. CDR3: CASSLEGASWVYEQYF.

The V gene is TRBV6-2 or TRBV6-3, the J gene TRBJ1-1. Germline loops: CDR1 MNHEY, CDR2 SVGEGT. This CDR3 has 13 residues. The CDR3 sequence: CASRDRDYTEAFF.

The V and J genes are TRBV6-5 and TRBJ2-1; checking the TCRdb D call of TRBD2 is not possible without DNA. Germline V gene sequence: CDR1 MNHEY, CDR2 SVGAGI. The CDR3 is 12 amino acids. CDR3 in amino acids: CASSPSGIKQFF.

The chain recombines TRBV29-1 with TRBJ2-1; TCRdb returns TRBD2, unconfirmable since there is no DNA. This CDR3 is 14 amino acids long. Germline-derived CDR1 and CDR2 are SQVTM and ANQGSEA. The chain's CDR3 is CSATIAGGPNEQFF.

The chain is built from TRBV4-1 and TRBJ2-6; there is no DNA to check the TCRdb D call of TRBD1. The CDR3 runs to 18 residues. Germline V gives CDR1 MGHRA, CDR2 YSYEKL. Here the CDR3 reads CASSQTGTGASGANVLTF.

CDR3 amino acids: CASSRRQSGCEQFF. The V gene is TRBV23-1, the J gene TRBJ2-1; TCRdb gives TRBD1 as the D gene, but with no DNA this cannot be confirmed. TRBV23-1 is flagged as an ORF with uncertain function. The CDR3 is made up of 14 amino acids.

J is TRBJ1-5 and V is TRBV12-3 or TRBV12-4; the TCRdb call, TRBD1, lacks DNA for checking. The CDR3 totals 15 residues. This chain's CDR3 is CASSLGSGVNQPQHF.

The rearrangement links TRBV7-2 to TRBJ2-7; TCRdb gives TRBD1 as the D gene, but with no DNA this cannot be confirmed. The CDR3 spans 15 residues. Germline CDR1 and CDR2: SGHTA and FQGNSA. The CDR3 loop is CASSLGLGGGYEQYF. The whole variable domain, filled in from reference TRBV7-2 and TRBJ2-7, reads GAGVSQSPSNKVTEKGKDVELRCDPISGHTALYWYRQSLGQGLEFLIYFQGNSAPDKSGLPSDRFSAERTGGSVSTLTIQRTQQEDSAVYLCASSLGLGGGYEQYFGPGTRLTVT.

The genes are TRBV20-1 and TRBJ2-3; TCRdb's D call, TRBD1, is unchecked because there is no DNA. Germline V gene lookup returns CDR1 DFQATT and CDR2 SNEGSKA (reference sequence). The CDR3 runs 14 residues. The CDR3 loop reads CSARRTAGTDTQYF.

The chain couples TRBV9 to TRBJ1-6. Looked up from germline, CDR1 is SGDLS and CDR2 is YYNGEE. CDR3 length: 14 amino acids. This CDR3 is CASSGGGAWSPLHF.

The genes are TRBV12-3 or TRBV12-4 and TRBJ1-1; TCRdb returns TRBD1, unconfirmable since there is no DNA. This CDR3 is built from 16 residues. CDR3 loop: CASSLLGLRGDTEAFF.

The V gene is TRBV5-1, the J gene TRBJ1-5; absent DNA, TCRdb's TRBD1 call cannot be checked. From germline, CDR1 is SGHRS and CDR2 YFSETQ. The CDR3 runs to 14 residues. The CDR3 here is CASSPGQPNQPQHF.

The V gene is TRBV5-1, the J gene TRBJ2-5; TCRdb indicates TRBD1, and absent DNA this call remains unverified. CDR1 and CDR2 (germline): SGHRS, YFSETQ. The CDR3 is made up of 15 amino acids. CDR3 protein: CASSPVVRGQETQYF. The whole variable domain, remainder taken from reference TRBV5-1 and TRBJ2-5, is KAGVTQTPRYLIKTRGQQVTLSCSPISGHRSVSWYQQTPGQGLQFLFEYFSETQRNKGNFPGRFSGRQFSNSRSEMNVSTLELGDSALYLCASSPVVRGQETQYFGPGTRLLVL.

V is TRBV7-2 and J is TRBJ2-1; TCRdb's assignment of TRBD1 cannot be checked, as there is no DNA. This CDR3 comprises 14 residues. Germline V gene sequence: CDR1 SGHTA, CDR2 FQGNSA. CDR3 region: CASSLDPRPGEQFF.

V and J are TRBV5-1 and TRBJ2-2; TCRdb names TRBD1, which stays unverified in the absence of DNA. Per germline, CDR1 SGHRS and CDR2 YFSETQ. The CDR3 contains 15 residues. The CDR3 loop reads CASSETGVGTGELFF.

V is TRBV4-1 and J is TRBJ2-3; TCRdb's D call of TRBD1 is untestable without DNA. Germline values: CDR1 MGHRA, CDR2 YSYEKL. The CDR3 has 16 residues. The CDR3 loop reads CASSQESGQRPDTQYF.

The CDR3 region is CSARFASGYNEQFF. The chain recombines TRBV20-1 with TRBJ2-1; TCRdb selects TRBD2, and the lack of DNA leaves this call unchecked. Germline V gene data show CDR1 as DFQATT and CDR2 as SNEGSKA (reference sequence). The CDR3 is 14 amino acids.

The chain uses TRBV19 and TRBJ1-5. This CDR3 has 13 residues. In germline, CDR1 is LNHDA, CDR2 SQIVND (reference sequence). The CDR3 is CATTPRSNQPQHF.

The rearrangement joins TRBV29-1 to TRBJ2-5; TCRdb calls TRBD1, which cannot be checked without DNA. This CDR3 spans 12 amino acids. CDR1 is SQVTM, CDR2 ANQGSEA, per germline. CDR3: CSVGDISETQYF.

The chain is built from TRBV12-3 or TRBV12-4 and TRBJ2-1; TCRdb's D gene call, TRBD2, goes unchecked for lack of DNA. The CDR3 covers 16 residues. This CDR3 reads CASSPRLPSSYNEQFF.

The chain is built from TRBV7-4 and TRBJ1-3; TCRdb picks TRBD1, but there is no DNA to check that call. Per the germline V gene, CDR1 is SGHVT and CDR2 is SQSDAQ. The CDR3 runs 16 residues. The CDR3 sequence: CASSSKGTVAGNTIYF.

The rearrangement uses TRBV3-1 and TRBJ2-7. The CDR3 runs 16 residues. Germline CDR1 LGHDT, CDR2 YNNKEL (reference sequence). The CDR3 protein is CASSFSFGSLSYEQYF.

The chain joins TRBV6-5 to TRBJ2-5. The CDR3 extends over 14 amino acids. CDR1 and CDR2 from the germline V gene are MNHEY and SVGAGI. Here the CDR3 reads CASSTLVTGETQYF.

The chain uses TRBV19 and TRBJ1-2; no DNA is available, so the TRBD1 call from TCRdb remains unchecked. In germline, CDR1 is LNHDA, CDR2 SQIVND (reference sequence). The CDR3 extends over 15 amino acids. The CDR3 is CASSGQGETSYGYTF.